What follows describes a single T cell receptor (beta chain). Its antigen target is currently unknown. A much larger clone sits a single nucleotide away, making a read error possible. Naive CD8 T cell libraries were made from 20,000 to 1,000,000 sorted cells using 10%, 30% or 50% of purified RNA. Naive CD8 T cells were FACS-sorted as CD8+CD4-CCR7+CD45RA+ on a BD FACSAria II into RLT Plus buffer. To test detection sensitivity, Jurkat RNA equivalent to under 12 TCR copies was spiked into samples of roughly 18,000-1,000,000 naive CD8 T cells. Enrichment of CD8 T cells was done with RosetteSep CD8+ T Cell Enrichment Cocktail plus Ficoll-Paque, and ACK red cell lysis came afterward. Deletion took 7 bases off V and 3 bases off J, with a span of 12 bases between the germline ends. CDR1 and CDR2 are drawn from the germline V gene: SQVTM, ANQGSEA. Reading from cysteine to phenylalanine, the CDR3 counts 13 amino acids. Only CDR3 DNA remains: 39 bases, in frame from the first base.

The sample comes from a study of molecular identifiers for immune sequencing clone quantification (dated by TCRdb to 2016 to 2019). Regarding the complete study: For a replicate experiment, RNA from around 20,000 or 100,000 naive CD8 T cells was divided into five aliquots, and four of the five aliquots were sequenced. The study was a methods study using CD8 T cells to benchmark molecular-identifier clustering-based TCR repertoire sequencing (MIDCIRS) and TCR RNA copy counting.

Receptors were amplified or captured by PCR. Sequencing relied on an Illumina HiSeq 4000. Bulk TCR libraries were generated as previously described, with the TCR primers listed in Table S5 used. Total RNA was purified with the Qiagen AllPrep DNA/RNA kit. Reads from multiple sequencing runs of the same library were pooled before analysis. The paper's data handling went like this. Reads were retained only if their TCR constant sequence matched exactly, and those retained reads were trimmed to 150 nt and grouped according to their 12-nt molecular barcodes. Within each barcode group, reads were sub-clustered at a 15% Levenshtein threshold, and quality-weighted consensus sequences were built per RNA molecule. Non-functional sequences were discarded, and so were lower-count sequences lying one edit away from another sequence. Based on fitting two negative binomial distributions, any barcode sub-cluster with under 20% of the maximum read count was discarded. The public reads were reprocessed in TCRdb via fastp at Q25 and MiXCR, keeping in-frame beta chains. Each record represents a unique CDR3 protein, reported with the most common genes and DNA among its rows. The authors' filters were not applied to this entry. The sample table contains more than 450,000 distinct CDR3 sequences; only one count was recorded for over 20% of them. About 0.78% of the sample lies in the top ten.

Study-level results and caveats: When barcode sub-clustering was omitted, TCR diversity was inflated by chimeric consensus sequences, with chimeras reaching as high as 47%. The sizes of highly expanded clones could end up underestimated when identical TCR molecules share a barcode. In CMV-specific effector cells, clones with more than 20 RNA copies contained over 98% of molecules, whereas in naive cells such clones contained under 1% of molecules. Modeling estimated around 3.2 recovered TCR RNA copies per cell, compared with approximately 10 by digital PCR, which implies 30% to 35% capture efficiency. A single cell's worth of spiked-in Jurkat TCR RNA was reported detectable even among 750,000 to 1,000,000 naive CD8 T cells. Spiked-in Jurkat TCR RNA (approximately 10 copies' worth), which is not part of the donor repertoire, was contained in the naive libraries.

The TCR sequence derives from a human donor in good health. Some libraries in this study had Jurkat cell RNA spiked in. Sequencing was carried out using naive CD8+ T cells from blood, with Jurkat cell RNA spiked in. This specimen's cell subset or site label, per the study, means: FACS-sorted CD8+CD4-CCR7+CD45RA+ naive T cells. The V and J segments used are TRBV29-1 and TRBJ2-2; no D gene call is confident. The CDR3 here reads CSGTCAYTGELFF. The sequenced DNA is TGCAGCGGAACCTGCGCCTACACCGGGGAGCTGTTTTTT.